These 32 T cell receptor beta chains came from one sample sequenced in a study of CD8 T cells in ankylosing spondylitis. Study-wide results and limits: Made up of 7 to 9 highly homologous variants, a TCR beta motif appeared characteristic of ankylosing spondylitis blood.

In TCRdb, the 5' RACE reads were re-called with MiXCR into one record per CDR3 protein. The table lists some 330,000 distinct CDR3 sequences, 7.5% to 9% of them singletons, with roughly 14% in the top ten. The antigens these receptors bind are not known. Material for sequencing was blood, either unsorted or a sorted T cell fraction (not recorded which). The receptors were sampled from a male donor with ankylosing spondylitis.

There are a few counts of this clonotype. J is TRBJ2-7 and V is TRBV28, with TRBD1 matching 11 bases. The CDR3 length is 14 residues. The germline gives CDR1 MDHEN, CDR2 SYDVKM. The ends lost 5 bases at V and 4 bases at J; junction bases unmatched: 4. The CDR3 region is CASSGDRGFYEQYF. The CDR3 bases are TGTGCCAGCAGTGGGGACAGGGGGTTTTACGAGCAGTACTTC.

This chain joins TRBV3-1 and TRBJ1-3; no clear D gene. The CDR3 extends over 13 amino acids. The V gene's germline CDR1 is LGHDT and CDR2 YNNKEL (reference sequence). Trimming took 1 base from V and 3 from J, leaving 4 bases between them. CDR3 region: CASSQGRGNTIYF. DNA for the CDR3: TGTGCCAGCAGCCAAGGGCGTGGAAACACCATATATTTT.

The chain uses TRBV29-1 and TRBJ1-1; D remains ambiguous. The germline V gene has CDR1 SQVTM and CDR2 ANQGSEA. This CDR3 has 13 residues. Trimming removed 7 bases at V and 9 bases at J, with 21 bases between. The CDR3 region is CSATPRHYPKAFF. CDR3 nucleotide sequence: TGCAGCGCAACCCCTCGACATTACCCTAAAGCTTTCTTT.

The chain has TRBV5-1 and TRBJ2-3; perhaps TRBD2 as D (6 bases). There are 14 residues in the CDR3. V was pared by 4 bases and J by 2 bases, with 11 bases between. Per the germline V gene, CDR1 is SGHRS and CDR2 is YFSETQ. The CDR3 DNA sequence: TGCGCCAGCAGCACGGAGGGATCCACAGATACGCAGTATTTT. Translating gives CASSTEGSTDTQYF.

The chain joins TRBV7-6 to TRBJ2-1, with D tentatively TRBD1 or TRBD2 (5 bases each). The germline gives CDR1 SGHVS, CDR2 FNYEAQ. With 5 bases removed from V and 6 bases from J, the gap between germline ends came to 11 bases. There are 13 residues in the CDR3. The CDR3 coding sequence is TGTGCCAGCAGCCCTTTTGGGGGCAATGAGCAGTTCTTC. Amino acids: CASSPFGGNEQFF.

This rearrangement joins TRBV7-2 to TRBJ1-1; D ambiguous. Germline lookup yields CDR1 SGHTA and CDR2 FQGNSA. This CDR3 has 14 residues. V shed 1 base and J shed 7 bases, with 13 bases lying between them. CDR3 loop: CASSLDWNSSEAFF. The CDR3 coding sequence is TGTGCCAGCAGCTTAGATTGGAACAGTAGTGAAGCTTTCTTT. Full variable domain (outside the CDR3, taken from reference TRBV7-2 and TRBJ1-1): GAGVSQSPSNKVTEKGKDVELRCDPISGHTALYWYRQSLGQGLEFLIYFQGNSAPDKSGLPSDRFSAERTGGSVSTLTIQRTQQEDSAVYLCASSLDWNSSEAFFGQGTRLTVV.

This CDR3 reads CASSRTGGYNEQFF. As DNA, the CDR3 is TGTGCCAGCAGTCGGACAGGGGGTTACAATGAGCAGTTCTTC. V is TRBV7-2 and J is TRBJ2-1, with 10 bases that match TRBD1. This CDR3 spans 14 amino acids. V was clipped by 6 bases and J by 4 bases; unmatched bases: 3. CDR1 is SGHTA, CDR2 FQGNSA, per germline.

This clonotype has only a few counts. The CDR3 DNA reads TGTGCCACCAGCAGTCCCACGCCGGTGCGCCTCAGTGATACGCAGTATTTT. It codes for CATSSPTPVRLSDTQYF. The chain employs TRBV15 and TRBJ2-3; the D is unclear. Germline CDR1 LNHNV, CDR2 YYDKDF (reference sequence). The CDR3 is 17 amino acids. The V gene lost 3 bases and the J gene lost 6 bases, with 22 bases spanning the gap.

This clonotype was counted ten times or more. The genes are TRBV12-3 or TRBV12-4 and TRBJ1-4; no firm D call. V was shortened by 6 bases and J by 4 bases, with 9 bases between the two germline ends. The CDR3 sequence is 13 residues long. The CDR3 DNA reads TGTGCCAGCAGCGAACTAAATAATGAAAAACTGTTTTTT. This encodes CASSELNNEKLFF.

This clonotype has more than one count but fewer than ten. The chain uses TRBV28 and TRBJ2-1; D perhaps matches TRBD1 (6 bases). The CDR3 totals 14 residues. Germline V gene data show CDR1 as MDHEN and CDR2 as SYDVKM. The V end lost 5 bases, the J end lost 3 bases, and 11 bases lay between the germline ends. The CDR3 coding sequence is TGTGCCAGCAGTCGAGACAGGAACTACAATGAGCAGTTCTTC. This encodes CASSRDRNYNEQFF.

This clonotype was counted a few times. The V call is TRBV12-3 or TRBV12-4, the J call TRBJ2-7; D remains ambiguous. Trimming left V 2 bases short and J 3 bases short, with 5 bases between. This CDR3 is 12 amino acids long. DNA for the CDR3: TGTGCCAGCAGTTTATTCCGCTACGAGCAGTACTTC. Translation gives CASSLFRYEQYF.

The chain carries TRBV19 and TRBJ2-7; D might be TRBD1 (6 bases). V lost 2 bases to trimming and J lost 4 bases, with 12 bases between them. CDR3 length: 14 residues. Germline loops: CDR1 LNHDA, CDR2 SQIVND (reference sequence). CDR3 residues: CASSITQGSYEQYF. In nucleotides, the CDR3 is TGTGCCAGTAGTATAACACAGGGATCGTACGAGCAGTACTTC.

The chain combines TRBV7-2 with TRBJ1-3; D ambiguous. Germline-derived CDR1 and CDR2 are SGHTA and FQGNSA. CDR3 length equals 16 residues. Trimming stripped 1 base from V and 0 bases from J, with 10 bases between. The CDR3 protein is CASSLVFGSSGNTIYF. The CDR3, as DNA: TGTGCCAGCAGCTTAGTCTTTGGCAGCTCTGGAAACACCATATATTTT.

This clonotype was seen many times. The rearrangement uses TRBV6-2 or TRBV6-3 and TRBJ2-1, with TRBD2 identical over 8 bases. The CDR3 is 15 residues long. The V gene end was trimmed by 6 bases and the J gene end by 3 bases; junction bases not matched to a gene: 7. Germline CDR1 and CDR2: MNHEY and SVGEGT. The CDR3 reads CASSDIAGIYNEQFF. As DNA, the CDR3 is TGTGCCAGCAGCGACATAGCGGGAATCTACAATGAGCAGTTCTTC.

This clonotype has more than one count but fewer than ten. The chain uses TRBV12-3 or TRBV12-4 and TRBJ1-5; a weak D match, TRBD1 (6 bases). Trimming left V 4 bases short and J 7 bases short, with 23 bases between. The CDR3 is 17 residues long. The CDR3 loop is CASSYGGASGAGQPQHF. In DNA, the CDR3 is TGTGCCAGCAGTTATGGGGGGGCAAGTGGTGCGGGGCAGCCCCAGCATTTT.

The V gene is TRBV7-9, the J gene TRBJ1-5; 7 positions match TRBD1. The CDR3 runs 16 residues. V gave up 1 base and J gave up 6 bases; unmatched junction bases: 9. Germline-derived CDR1 and CDR2 are SEHNR and FQNEAQ (reference sequence). This CDR3 is CASSLVETGFGQPQHF. The CDR3 coding sequence is TGTGCCAGCAGCTTAGTTGAGACAGGGTTTGGTCAGCCCCAGCATTTT.

This clonotype was picked up many times. The rearrangement joins TRBV11-2 to TRBJ2-1; 15 nucleotides align to TRBD2. The germline CDR1 and CDR2 sequences are SGHAT and FQNNGV. The CDR3 length is 16 residues. Losses at the gene ends were 1 base for V and 9 bases for J; bases not matched to a gene: 4. The CDR3 here is CASSLGGLAGGGEQFF. The CDR3 DNA is TGTGCCAGCAGCTTAGGGGGACTAGCGGGAGGAGGTGAGCAGTTCTTC.

This clonotype has at least ten counts. The chain carries TRBV12-3 or TRBV12-4 and TRBJ1-2; the match to TRBD1 covers 8 bases. V gave up 1 base and J gave up 2 bases; unmatched junction bases: 3. CDR3 length: 15 residues. Written as DNA, the CDR3 is TGTGCCAGCAGTTTAGGACAGGGGTCGAACTATGGCTACACCTTC. It specifies CASSLGQGSNYGYTF.

The rearrangement uses TRBV5-8 and TRBJ1-1, with D unresolved. V was trimmed by 1 base and J by 7 bases, leaving 8 bases between them. Germline assignment: CDR1 SGHTS and CDR2 YDEGEE. The CDR3 has 12 amino acids. The CDR3 here is CASSLRWSEAFF. DNA of the CDR3: TGTGCCAGCAGCTTGAGGTGGAGTGAAGCTTTCTTT.

V usage is TRBV20-1 and J usage is TRBJ2-1; TRBD1 agrees at 9 bases. This CDR3 region has 15 residues. Trimming removed 3 bases from V and 9 bases from J; junction bases left unmatched: 12. Germline CDR1 is DFQATT and CDR2 is SNEGSKA (reference sequence). CDR3 sequence: CSARGAGTGLSEQFF. Written as DNA, the CDR3 is TGCAGTGCTAGGGGAGCCGGGACAGGGTTATCTGAGCAGTTCTTC.

This clonotype has more than one count but fewer than ten. This chain uses TRBV20-1 with TRBJ2-7; 9 bases are shared with TRBD1. V shed 0 bases and J 2 bases; nucleotides not matched to a gene: 5. Germline V CDR1 and CDR2: DFQATT, SNEGSKA (reference sequence). The CDR3 contains 15 residues. The CDR3 here is CSARDPGTGTYEQYF. For the CDR3, the DNA is TGCAGTGCTAGAGATCCAGGGACAGGGACCTACGAGCAGTACTTC.

This clonotype was seen a handful of times. This chain uses TRBV19 with TRBJ2-1; 8 nucleotides align to TRBD2. This CDR3 is built from 14 residues. CDR1 and CDR2 (germline): LNHDA, SQIVND (reference sequence). After removal of 7 bases from V and 10 bases from J, the junction contained 12 bases not matched to a gene. As DNA, the CDR3 is TGTGCCAGTATGAGGGCGGGAGGACGCAACGAGCAGTTCTTC. Amino acid sequence: CASMRAGGRNEQFF.

This clonotype was detected ten times or more. The V call is TRBV19, the J call TRBJ2-4; the D gene is possibly TRBD1 (5 bases). The CDR3 is 10 residues long. Germline CDR1 LNHDA, CDR2 SQIVND (reference sequence). As DNA, the CDR3 is TGTGTTAAAGAAGGGGTGATTCAGTACTTC. This translates into CVKEGVIQYF. The full variable domain, rest sourced from reference TRBV19 and TRBJ2-4, is DGGITQSPKYLFRKEGQNVTLSCEQNLNHDAMYWYRQDPGQGLRLIYYSQIVNDFQKGDIAEGYSVSREKKESFPLTVTSAQKNPTAFYLCVKEGVIQYFGAGTRLSVL.

The J gene is TRBJ1-2, the V gene TRBV20-1; 8 nucleotides match TRBD1. The CDR3 extends over 14 amino acids. The germline gives CDR1 DFQATT, CDR2 SNEGSKA (reference sequence). Trimming at V came to 3 bases and at J to 4 bases, leaving 7 bases not matched to a gene. CDR3 coding DNA: TGCAGTGCTAGGACGCAGGGGGCAAGCTATGGCTACACCTTC. Protein sequence: CSARTQGASYGYTF.

This clonotype has just a few counts. The genes are TRBV7-3 and TRBJ2-3, with 7 bases that match TRBD2. V trimming: 4 bases; J trimming: 2 bases; junction bases outside the gene matches: 6. This CDR3 comprises 15 residues. The V gene's germline CDR1 is SGHTA and CDR2 FQGTGA. The CDR3 region is CASSSRLAATDTQYF. DNA for the CDR3: TGTGCCAGCAGCTCCCGACTAGCAGCCACAGATACGCAGTATTTT. Combining the CDR3 with reference TRBV7-3 and TRBJ2-3 gives the whole variable domain GAGVSQTPSNKVTEKGKYVELRCDPISGHTALYWYRQSLGQGPEFLIYFQGTGAADDSGLPNDRFFAVRPEGSVSTLKIQRTERGDSAVYLCASSSRLAATDTQYFGPGTRLTVL.

V usage is TRBV5-1 and J usage is TRBJ2-7; 14 bases map to TRBD2. CDR3 size: 15 residues. Germline V gene lookup returns CDR1 SGHRS and CDR2 YFSETQ. V lost 3 bases, J lost 3 bases, and 2 bases stayed unmatched. CDR3: CASSWGTSGGYEQYF. DNA of the CDR3: TGCGCCAGCAGCTGGGGGACTAGCGGGGGCTACGAGCAGTACTTC.

This clonotype showed up many times. The chain recombines TRBV20-1 with TRBJ2-3, with TRBD2 matching 10 bases. The CDR3 covers 19 residues. Germline V gene sequence: CDR1 DFQATT, CDR2 SNEGSKA (reference sequence). V shed 3 bases and J 0 bases; nucleotides not matched to a gene: 15. Here the CDR3 reads CSARAGSGRTTWSTDTQYF. CDR3 sequence (DNA): TGCAGTGCTAGGGCAGGTAGCGGGAGGACAACTTGGAGCACAGATACGCAGTATTTT.

This clonotype was detected a few times. The gene calls are TRBV18 and TRBJ2-7; D may correspond to TRBD1 or TRBD2 (5 bases each). This CDR3 is built from 12 residues. V was clipped by 3 bases and J by 11 bases, with 14 bases between them. Germline V CDR1 and CDR2: KGHSH, LQKENI. The CDR3 here is CASSPGGGGEYF. DNA for the CDR3: TGTGCCAGCTCACCCGGAGGTGGGGGAGAGTACTTC.

This clonotype was found many times. The chain recombines TRBV20-1 with TRBJ2-7; a possible D gene is TRBD2 (5 bases). In germline, CDR1 is DFQATT, CDR2 SNEGSKA (reference sequence). This CDR3 contains 15 residues. Trimming shortened V by 6 bases and J by 0 bases, and 18 bases separated the two germline ends. The CDR3 nucleotides read TGCAGTGCCACCCAACTGTCGGGAAGCTCCTACGAGCAGTACTTC. It encodes CSATQLSGSSYEQYF.

This clonotype was observed a few times. The genes are TRBV27 and TRBJ2-3, with TRBD2 matching 11 bases. Trimming removed 8 bases from V and 2 bases from J; junction bases left unmatched: 9. The germline gives CDR1 MNHEY, CDR2 SMNVEV (reference sequence). The CDR3 covers 16 residues. CDR3 DNA: TGTGCCAGCCGCTGGACTAGCGGGTCCTACACAGATACGCAGTATTTT. Amino acids: CASRWTSGSYTDTQYF.

The genes are TRBV5-1 and TRBJ2-1; 7 nucleotides align to TRBD1. The length of the CDR3 is 14 residues. V dropped 4 bases and J dropped 5; count of bases not matched to a gene: 6. Germline assignment: CDR1 SGHRS and CDR2 YFSETQ. CDR3: CASSPGDSHNEQFF. CDR3 nucleotide sequence: TGCGCCAGCAGCCCAGGGGACAGCCACAATGAGCAGTTCTTC.

The V gene is TRBV7-8, the J gene TRBJ1-6; D uncertain. With 11 bases removed from V and 14 bases from J, the gap between germline ends came to 16 bases. Germline lookup yields CDR1 SGHVS and CDR2 FQNEAQ. The CDR3 consists of 11 residues. The DNA of the CDR3 is TGTGCCGGAGGGCTTTTGTTGGCCCTCCACTTT. Encoded protein: CAGGLLLALHF. The full variable domain, completed using reference TRBV7-8 and TRBJ1-6, is GAGVSQSPRYKVAKRGQDVALRCDPISGHVSLFWYQQALGQGPEFLTYFQNEAQLDKSGLPSDRFFAERPEGSVSTLKIQRTQQEDSAVYLCAGGLLLALHFGNGTRLTVT.